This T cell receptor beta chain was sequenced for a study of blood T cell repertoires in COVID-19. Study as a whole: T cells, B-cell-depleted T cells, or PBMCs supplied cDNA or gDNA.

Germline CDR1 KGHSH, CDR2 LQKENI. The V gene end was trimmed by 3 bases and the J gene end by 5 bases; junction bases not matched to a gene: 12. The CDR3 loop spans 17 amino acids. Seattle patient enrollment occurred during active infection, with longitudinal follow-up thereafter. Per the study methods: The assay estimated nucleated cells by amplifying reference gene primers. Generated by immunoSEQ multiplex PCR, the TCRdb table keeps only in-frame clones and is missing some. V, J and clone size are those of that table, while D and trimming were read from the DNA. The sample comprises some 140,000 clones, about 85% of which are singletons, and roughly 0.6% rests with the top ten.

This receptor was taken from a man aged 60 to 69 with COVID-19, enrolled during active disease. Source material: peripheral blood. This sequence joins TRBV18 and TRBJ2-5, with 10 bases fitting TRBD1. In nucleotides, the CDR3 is TGTGCCAGCTCACCCGAACTATGGGACAGGGGAAGGGAGACCCAGTACTTC. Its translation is CASSPELWDRGRETQYF.